This T cell receptor beta chain was captured by sequencing in a study of shared clonotypes between healthy human individuals. Sequencing was performed with immunoSEQ multiplex PCR; in TCRdb, only in-frame clones are kept and a portion is missing. The sample lists around 2.3 million clones, 90% to 97% occurring once. This sequence was found in a man aged 18 to 29 in good health. Sequenced: naive CD4+ T cells sorted from blood. Described subset: CD45RA+ positively selected.

CDR3 nucleotides: TGCGCCAGCAGCTTTGCTAGCGGGGGGTGGAATGAGCAGTTCTTC. Translation: CASSFASGGWNEQFF. V gene TRBV5-1 combines with J gene TRBJ2-1, with 11 bases matching TRBD2. V gave up 2 bases and J gave up 7 bases; unmatched junction bases: 5. CDR3 length: 15 amino acids. Per germline, CDR1 SGHRS and CDR2 YFSETQ.